This T cell receptor beta chain was recovered during a study of blood T cells in healthy people across ages. The CDR3 covers 13 residues. Trimming cost V 6 bases and J 9 bases, with 15 bases left between them. Alongside a J-beta primer mix, a sample-barcoded 5' primer served in a second PCR lasting about 7 to 11 cycles. TCRdb re-called the 5' RACE reads with MiXCR, one entry per CDR3 protein. The repertoire consists of roughly 1.5 million distinct CDR3 sequences, with around 40% occurring once and the leading ten covering 4%. Total RNA amounts of at least 6 micrograms were extracted per sample. Sample: blood. This receptor was obtained from a woman aged 18 to 35 in good health. The V and J genes are TRBV12-3 or TRBV12-4 and TRBJ2-1, with D uncertain. DNA for the CDR3: TGTGCCAGCAGCCCCCCGGCAACGGGTGAGCAGTTCTTC. Translation: CASSPPATGEQFF.